This is a list of T cell receptor beta chains from one sample in a study of metastatic and nonmetastatic thyroid tumors. TCRdb re-analyzed the PCR reads using MiXCR. The repertoire consists of 35,000 to 40,000 clones, with less than 25% occurring once and the leading ten covering roughly a sixth. What was sequenced was blood. These receptors were collected from a female donor with papillary thyroid cancer or a benign thyroid nodule (not recorded which). Some clones in this sample may be carry-over from other donors' samples. Each CDR3 is given with its conserved first and last residue. Each record gives: V gene, J gene, clone size, D gene, CDR3 DNA, CDR3 protein. A D gene is named only where the DNA matches it firmly. A clone size is listed for some rows: how often the clone was seen (once, few, many), or a class if it is expanded.

TRBV19	TRBJ2-1	NA	TRBD2	TGTGCCAGTAGTGGGACTAGCGGGAGTGGATTCTTC	CASSGTSGSGFF
TRBV15	TRBJ2-3	many	TRBD2	TGTGCCACCAGTAAGACTAGCGGGGCCACAGATACGCAGTATTTT	CATSKTSGATDTQYF
TRBV6-1	TRBJ1-2	few	TRBD1	TGTGCCAGCAGCCTACCACAGGGGGACTATGGCTACACCTTC	CASSLPQGDYGYTF
TRBV5-5	TRBJ2-6	NA	NA	TGTGCCAGCAGCACCGGAGAGTTTGGGGCCAACGTCCTGACTTTC	CASSTGEFGANVLTF
TRBV7-9	TRBJ1-4	many	TRBD1	TGTGCCAGCAGCATGGGGACAGGGTATGAAAAACTGTTTTTT	CASSMGTGYEKLFF
TRBV19	TRBJ2-5	NA	TRBD2	TGTGCAAGTAGGCGGACTAGCGGGAGTGGTGTGGAGAGCCAGTACTTC	CASRRTSGSGVESQYF
TRBV5-1	TRBJ1-6	many	NA	TGCGCCAGCAGCTTGTACAGGTCTAATTCACCCCTCCACTTT	CASSLYRSNSPLHF
TRBV20-1	TRBJ1-1	few	NA	TGCAGTGCTAGAGATCCTACAACTGAAGCTTTCTTT	CSARDPTTEAFF
TRBV4-2	TRBJ2-7	many	TRBD2	TGTGCCAGCAGCCAAGATACTAGCGATAGCTCCTACGAGCAGTACTTC	CASSQDTSDSSYEQYF
TRBV4-2	TRBJ1-1	many	NA	TGTGCCAGCAGCCAAGATCGGCTGAACACTGAAGCTTTCTTT	CASSQDRLNTEAFF
TRBV19	TRBJ1-5	many	NA	TGTGCCAGTAGTATCGGAGGGGTGATTCAGCCCCAGCATTTT	CASSIGGVIQPQHF
TRBV19	TRBJ1-5	many	NA	TGTGCCAGTAGTATAGAGGACCGTCAGCCCCAGCATTTT	CASSIEDRQPQHF
TRBV5-8	TRBJ1-1	NA	TRBD1	TGTGCCAGTCTAAACAGGGGTTCCACTGAAGCTTTCTTT	CASLNRGSTEAFF